This record concerns one T cell receptor (beta chain) sequence. The antigen is not known. The data originate from a study of T cell responses to AZD1222 COVID-19 vaccine. As for the study in general: Combined were second doses at about 4 or about 12 weeks. Study results and limitations: Across the whole spike, CD4 TCRs peaked at regions 160-218 and 743-854. White British donors predominated, females outnumbered males, and clonal diversity was possibly underestimated. At baseline, seropositivity was found in only a handful of AZD1222 recipients.

Trimming left V 2 bases short and J 8 bases short, with 8 bases between. This CDR3 is built from 12 residues. CDR1 and CDR2 (germline): SGHTS, YDEGEE. Assay used: immunoSEQ multiplex PCR; TCRdb lists only in-frame clones, some missing. The repertoire holds roughly 120,000 clones, with under 90% as singletons. The sequences come from peripheral blood, collected on day 0 of AZD1222 vaccination. The chain carries TRBV5-8 and TRBJ1-3; D uncertain. The receptor comes from an adult in good health. This CDR3 is CASSFLGYTIYF. CDR3 DNA sequence: TGTGCCAGCAGCTTTTTGGGGTACACCATATATTTT.